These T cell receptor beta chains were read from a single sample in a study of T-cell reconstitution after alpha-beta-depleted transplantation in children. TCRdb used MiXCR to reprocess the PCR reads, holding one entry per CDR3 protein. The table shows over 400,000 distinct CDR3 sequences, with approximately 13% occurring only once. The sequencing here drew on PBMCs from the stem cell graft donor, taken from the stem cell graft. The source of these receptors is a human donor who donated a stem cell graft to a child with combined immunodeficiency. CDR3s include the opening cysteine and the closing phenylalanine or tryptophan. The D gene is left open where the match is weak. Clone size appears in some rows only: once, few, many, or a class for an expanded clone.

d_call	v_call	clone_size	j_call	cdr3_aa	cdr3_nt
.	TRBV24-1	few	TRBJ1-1	CATSDRINTEAFF	TGTGCCACCAGTGACAGGATTAACACTGAAGCTTTCTTT
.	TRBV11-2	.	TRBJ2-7	CASSVDGGSYEQYF	TGTGCCAGCAGCGTAGATGGCGGTTCCTACGAGCAGTACTTC
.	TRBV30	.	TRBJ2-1	CGLASSSYNEQFF	TGTGGCCTCGCGAGTAGCTCCTACAATGAGCAGTTCTTC
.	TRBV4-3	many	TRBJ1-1	CASSHRQNTEAFF	TGCGCCAGCAGCCACAGGCAGAACACTGAAGCTTTCTTT
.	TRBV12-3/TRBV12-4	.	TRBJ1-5	CASSNNNQPQHF	TGTGCCAGCAGTAATAACAATCAGCCCCAGCATTTT
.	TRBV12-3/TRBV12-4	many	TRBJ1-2	CASSFINYGYTF	TGTGCCAGCAGTTTCATAAACTATGGCTACACCTTC
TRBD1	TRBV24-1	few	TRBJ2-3	CATSLDRGNTDTQYF	TGTGCCACCAGTCTCGACAGGGGAAACACAGATACGCAGTATTTT
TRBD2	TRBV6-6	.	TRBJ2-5	CASVGGQETQYF	TGTGCCAGCGTGGGGGGGCAAGAGACCCAGTACTTC
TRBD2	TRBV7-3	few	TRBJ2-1	CASSLEREYNEQFF	TGTGCCAGCAGCTTAGAGCGGGAATACAATGAGCAGTTCTTC
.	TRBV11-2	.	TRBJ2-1	CASSLDGSRDNEQFF	TGTGCCAGCAGCTTAGATGGTAGCAGGGACAATGAGCAGTTCTTC
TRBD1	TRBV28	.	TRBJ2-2	CASTQRTGSGELFF	TGTGCCAGCACCCAACGGACAGGGTCCGGGGAGCTGTTTTTT
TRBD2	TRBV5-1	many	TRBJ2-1	CASSLMAGGGNEQFF	TGCGCCAGCAGCTTGATGGCAGGCGGGGGCAATGAGCAGTTCTTC
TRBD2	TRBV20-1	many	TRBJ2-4	CSASGRAKNIQYF	TGCAGCGCTAGCGGGAGAGCCAAAAACATTCAGTACTTC
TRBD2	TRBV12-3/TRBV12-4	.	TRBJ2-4	CASSRFLTSGRALAKNIQYF	TGTGCCAGCAGTCGGTTCCTGACTAGCGGGAGGGCCTTAGCCAAAAACATTCAGTACTTC
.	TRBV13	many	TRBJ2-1	CASSLVRTFSSYNEQFF	TGTGCCAGCAGCTTAGTGAGGACCTTCAGCTCCTACAATGAGCAGTTCTTC
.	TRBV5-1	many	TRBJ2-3	CASSLSSSTDTQYF	TGCGCCAGCAGCTTGTCTAGCAGCACAGATACGCAGTATTTT
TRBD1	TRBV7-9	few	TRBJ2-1	CASRRPGTGDYNEQFF	TGTGCCAGCAGACGCCCCGGGACAGGGGACTACAATGAGCAGTTCTTC
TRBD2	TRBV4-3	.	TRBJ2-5	CASSQDLKLAGVYQETQYF	TGCGCCAGCAGCCAAGATCTTAAACTAGCGGGGGTGTACCAAGAGACCCAGTACTTC
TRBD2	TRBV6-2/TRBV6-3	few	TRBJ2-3	CASSYPLGPSGAGGGWRTDTQYF	TGTGCCAGCAGTTACCCCCTAGGCCCTTCGGGGGCGGGAGGAGGATGGAGAACAGATACGCAGTATTTT
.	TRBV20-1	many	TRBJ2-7	CSARDEMADFYEQYF	TGCAGTGCTAGAGATGAGATGGCGGACTTCTACGAGCAGTACTTC
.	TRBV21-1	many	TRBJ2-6	CASSKALRAGANVLTF	TGTGCCAGCAGCAAAGCGCTAAGGGCTGGGGCCAACGTCCTGACTTTC
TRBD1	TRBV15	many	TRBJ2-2	CATSSSGGQGARLNTGELFF	TGTGCCACCAGCAGCAGTGGGGGACAGGGGGCGCGATTGAACACCGGGGAGCTGTTTTTT
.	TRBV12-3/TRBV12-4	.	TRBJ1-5	CASSLAYQPQHF	TGTGCCAGCAGTTTAGCCTATCAGCCCCAGCATTTT
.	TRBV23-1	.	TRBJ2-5	CASSPRGRDGGETQYF	TGCGCCAGCAGTCCAAGGGGGCGGGATGGGGGAGAGACCCAGTACTTC
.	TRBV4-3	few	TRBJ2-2	CASSRAEGTGELFF	TGCGCCAGCAGCCGAGCGGAGGGGACCGGGGAGCTGTTTTTT
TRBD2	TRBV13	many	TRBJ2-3	CASSPPHSGGLSDTQYF	TGTGCCAGCAGCCCTCCCCATAGCGGGGGGCTCTCAGATACGCAGTATTTT
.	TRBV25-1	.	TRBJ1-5	CASSENPLGDQPQHF	TGTGCCAGCAGTGAAAACCCACTCGGTGATCAGCCCCAGCATTTT
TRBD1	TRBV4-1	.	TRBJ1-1	CASSQGDRGNTEAFF	TGCGCCAGCAGCCAGGGGGACAGGGGGAACACTGAAGCTTTCTTT
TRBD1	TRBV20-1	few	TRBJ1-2	CSATDNRGYSDGYTF	TGCAGTGCTACTGACAACAGGGGGTATTCGGATGGCTACACCTTC
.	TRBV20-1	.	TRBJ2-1	CSADDWAGPEHNEQFF	TGCAGTGCTGACGACTGGGCAGGACCTGAACACAATGAGCAGTTCTTC
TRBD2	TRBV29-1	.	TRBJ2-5	CSAPGGAGRLETQYF	TGCAGCGCCCCGGGGGGGGCGGGGAGATTAGAGACCCAGTACTTC
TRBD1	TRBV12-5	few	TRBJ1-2	CASGRTGQGPSLYGYTF	TGTGCTAGTGGTCGTACGGGACAGGGTCCGTCCTTATATGGCTACACCTTC
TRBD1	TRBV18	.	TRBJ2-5	CASSQGTGKETQYF	TGTGCCAGCTCACAAGGGACAGGAAAAGAGACCCAGTACTTC
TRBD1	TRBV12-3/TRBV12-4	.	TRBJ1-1	CASSFRDRATEAFF	TGTGCCAGCAGTTTCCGGGACAGGGCCACTGAAGCTTTCTTT
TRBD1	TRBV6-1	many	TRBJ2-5	CASSEASGQGWETQYF	TGTGCCAGCAGTGAAGCCTCGGGACAGGGCTGGGAGACCCAGTACTTC
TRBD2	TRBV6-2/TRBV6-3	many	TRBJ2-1	CASSGTSFLNEQFF	TGTGCCAGCAGCGGGACTAGTTTCCTCAATGAGCAGTTCTTC